Shown below are 7 T cell receptor beta chains from a single sample sequenced in a study of T cell changes during pregnancy in multiple sclerosis. Measured with immunoSEQ multiplex PCR; TCRdb has only the in-frame clones, and not every one. Counted here are more than 40,000 clones, roughly 92% occurring once; the ten biggest clones make up 0.67%. The sequences come from CD4+ T cells from peripheral blood mononuclear cells, collected in the third trimester of pregnancy. These receptors were taken from a female donor with multiple sclerosis, enrolled in a pregnancy study.

This rearrangement joins TRBV11-3 to TRBJ2-5, with TRBD1 identical over 7 bases. The germline gives CDR1 SGHNT, CDR2 YENEEA. The CDR3 has 14 residues. V lost 1 base and J lost 4; bases outside the gene matches: 3. The CDR3 DNA follows: TGTGCCAGCAGCTTAGGACAGGGCGGAGAGACCCAGTACTTC. It codes for CASSLGQGGETQYF.

This chain connects TRBV30 to TRBJ2-5; 12 nucleotides agree with TRBD1. The CDR3 runs to 15 residues. Per the germline V gene, CDR1 is GTSNPN and CDR2 is SVGIG (reference sequence). The V gene end was trimmed by 3 bases and the J gene end by 4 bases; junction bases not matched to a gene: 6. In nucleotides, the CDR3 is TGTGCCTGGAGCGCGGGACAGGGGGCGGCAGAGACCCAGTACTTC. As protein: CAWSAGQGAAETQYF.

The genes are TRBV19 and TRBJ1-5; TRBD1 might be the D (6 bases). This CDR3 has 16 amino acids. Per germline, CDR1 LNHDA and CDR2 SQIVND (reference sequence). V was shortened by 7 bases and J by 0 bases, with 16 bases between the two germline ends. CDR3 nucleotide sequence: TGTGCCAGTACCCTCCGGGGGGGCTATAGCAATCAGCCCCAGCATTTT. Encoded protein: CASTLRGGYSNQPQHF. Supplemented by reference TRBV19 and TRBJ1-5, the full variable domain reads DGGITQSPKYLFRKEGQNVTLSCEQNLNHDAMYWYRQDPGQGLRLIYYSQIVNDFQKGDIAEGYSVSREKKESFPLTVTSAQKNPTAFYLCASTLRGGYSNQPQHFGDGTRLSIL.

This rearrangement joins TRBV2 to TRBJ2-7; 9 bases are shared with TRBD2. CDR3 length equals 13 residues. Germline V gene data show CDR1 as SNHLY and CDR2 as FYNNEI. The J segment lost 2 bases and the V segment lost 10 bases, leaving 6 bases of the junction unmatched. CDR3 bases: TGTGCCATCCGGCCTAGCGGGACCTACGAGCAGTACTTC. Translated, it gives CAIRPSGTYEQYF.

The V call is TRBV19, the J call TRBJ2-6; tentative D call: TRBD2 (6 bases). V was cut by 5 bases and J by 3 bases, with 14 bases left in between. Germline CDR1 reads LNHDA; CDR2 reads SQIVND (reference sequence). The CDR3 covers 16 residues. The DNA of the CDR3 is TGTGCCAGTAGTGGGGGGACTGGAAATGGGGCCAACGTCCTGACTTTC. It is translated as CASSGGTGNGANVLTF. Variable domain in full (rest from reference TRBV19 and TRBJ2-6): DGGITQSPKYLFRKEGQNVTLSCEQNLNHDAMYWYRQDPGQGLRLIYYSQIVNDFQKGDIAEGYSVSREKKESFPLTVTSAQKNPTAFYLCASSGGTGNGANVLTFGAGSRLTVL.

This sequence joins TRBV5-4 and TRBJ2-3; no definite D call. The CDR3 totals 15 residues. The V end was cut by 5 bases, the J end by 0 bases, with 13 bases between. Germline CDR1 reads SGHNT; CDR2 reads YYREEE (reference sequence). The CDR3 reads CASRGGALSTDTQYF. For the CDR3, the DNA is TGTGCCAGCAGGGGTGGAGCGCTTAGCACAGATACGCAGTATTTT.

In this sample, this clone turned up once. V gene TRBV6-5 combines with J gene TRBJ1-2; D gene uncertain. The CDR3 sequence is 16 residues long. Looked up from germline, CDR1 is MNHEY and CDR2 is SVGAGI. Trimming cost V 0 bases and J 3 bases, with 14 bases left between them. The CDR3 loop reads CASSYSAGSADYGYTF. CDR3 sequence (DNA): TGTGCCAGCAGTTACTCTGCGGGATCCGCGGACTATGGCTACACCTTC.